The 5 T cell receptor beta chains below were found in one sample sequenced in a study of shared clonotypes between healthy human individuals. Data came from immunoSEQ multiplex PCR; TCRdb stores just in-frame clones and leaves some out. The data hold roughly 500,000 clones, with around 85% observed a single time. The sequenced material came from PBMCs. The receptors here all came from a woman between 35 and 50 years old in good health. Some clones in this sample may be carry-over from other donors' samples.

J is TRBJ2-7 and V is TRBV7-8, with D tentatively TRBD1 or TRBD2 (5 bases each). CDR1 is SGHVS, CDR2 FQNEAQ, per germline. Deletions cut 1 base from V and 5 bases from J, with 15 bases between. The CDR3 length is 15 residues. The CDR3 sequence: CASSLGRGPRHEQYF. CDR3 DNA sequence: TGTGCCAGCAGCTTAGGTCGGGGCCCTCGGCACGAGCAGTACTTC.

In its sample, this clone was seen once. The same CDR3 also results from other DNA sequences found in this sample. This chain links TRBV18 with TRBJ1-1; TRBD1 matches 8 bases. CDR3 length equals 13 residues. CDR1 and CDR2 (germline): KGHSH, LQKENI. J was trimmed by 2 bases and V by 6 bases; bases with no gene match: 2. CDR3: CASSGQANTEAFF. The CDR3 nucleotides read TGTGCCAGCTCGGGACAGGCCAACACTGAAGCTTTCTTT.

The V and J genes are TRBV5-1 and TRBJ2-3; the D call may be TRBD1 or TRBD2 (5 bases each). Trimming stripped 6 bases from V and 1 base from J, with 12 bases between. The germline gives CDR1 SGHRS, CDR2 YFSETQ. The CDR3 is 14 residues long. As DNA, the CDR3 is TGCGCCAGCAACCGGGACGGAGGCACAGATACGCAGTATTTT. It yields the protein CASNRDGGTDTQYF.

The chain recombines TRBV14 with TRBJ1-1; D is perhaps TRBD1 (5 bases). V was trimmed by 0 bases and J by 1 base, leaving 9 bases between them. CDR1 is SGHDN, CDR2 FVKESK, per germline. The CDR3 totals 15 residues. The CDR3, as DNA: TGTGCCAGCAGCCAAGATTCCGGGGGGAACACTGAAGCTTTCTTT. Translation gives CASSQDSGGNTEAFF. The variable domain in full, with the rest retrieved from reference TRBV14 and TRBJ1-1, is EAGVTQFPSHSVIEKGQTVTLRCDPISGHDNLYWYRRVMGKEIKFLLHFVKESKQDESGMPNNRFLAERTGGTYSTLKVQPAELEDSGVYFCASSQDSGGNTEAFFGQGTRLTVV.

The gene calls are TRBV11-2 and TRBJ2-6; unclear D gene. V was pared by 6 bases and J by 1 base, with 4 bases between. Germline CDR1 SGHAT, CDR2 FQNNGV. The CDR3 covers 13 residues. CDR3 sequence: CASRTSGANVLTF. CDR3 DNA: TGTGCCAGCAGGACGTCTGGGGCCAACGTCCTGACTTTC.